The 29 T cell receptor beta chains below come from one sample, sequenced in a study of early T cells in non-severe SARS-CoV-2 infection. From the 5' RACE reads, TCRdb called clonotypes with MiXCR, one entry per CDR3 protein. The sample records about 66,000 distinct CDR3 sequences, 20% to 25% being singletons. Sequenced here: whole blood, sampled at baseline. The receptor source for this set is an adult who was a healthcare worker with PCR-confirmed SARS-CoV-2 infection or an uninfected control (not recorded which).

This clonotype was seen more than once but under ten times. The chain couples TRBV20-1 to TRBJ1-1; D is ambiguous. There are 12 residues in the CDR3. V lost 7 bases, J lost 2 bases, and 11 bases lay in between. CDR1 is DFQATT, CDR2 SNEGSKA, per germline (reference sequence). In DNA form, the CDR3 reads TGCAGTGGAGGGCAGGCAAACACTGAAGCTTTCTTT. It specifies CSGGQANTEAFF.

The chain combines TRBV27 with TRBJ2-1, with D perhaps TRBD2 (5 bases). V was pared by 6 bases and J by 0 bases, with 12 bases between. CDR3 length: 15 residues. In germline, CDR1 is MNHEY, CDR2 SMNVEV (reference sequence). The CDR3: CASRRSGSSYNEQFF. CDR3 coding DNA: TGTGCCAGCAGGAGGTCGGGGAGCTCCTACAATGAGCAGTTCTTC.

This clonotype was counted only a few times. CDR3: CASSQASAEQFF. The CDR3, as DNA: TGTGCCAGCAGTCAGGCGTCGGCTGAGCAGTTCTTC. This chain links TRBV7-2 with TRBJ2-1; D gene ambiguous. The V gene lost 6 bases and the J gene lost 9 bases, with 12 bases spanning the gap. The germline V gene encodes CDR1 SGHTA and CDR2 FQGNSA. The CDR3 is 12 residues long.

This clonotype was detected a few times. DNA for the CDR3: TGTGCCAGCAGCGGCGACAATGAGCAGTTCTTC. Translation: CASSGDNEQFF. V and J are TRBV2 and TRBJ2-1; D uncertain. This CDR3 is 11 amino acids long. Deletions cut 6 bases from V and 5 bases from J, with 5 bases between. Looked up from germline, CDR1 is SNHLY and CDR2 is FYNNEI.

The V and J genes are TRBV5-1 and TRBJ1-1; no definite D call. Germline values: CDR1 SGHRS, CDR2 YFSETQ. The V end was cut by 2 bases, the J end by 4 bases, with 9 bases between. This CDR3 spans 13 amino acids. CDR3 region: CASSFEVLTEAFF. CDR3 in DNA: TGCGCCAGCAGCTTCGAGGTTCTCACTGAAGCTTTCTTT.

The J gene is TRBJ2-5, the V gene TRBV7-3; D gene uncertain. V lost 1 base to trimming and J lost 4 bases, with 7 bases between them. CDR1 is SGHTA and CDR2 is FQGTGA in the germline V gene. The CDR3 covers 13 residues. CDR3 DNA: TGTGCCAGCAGCTTAAATCGGGCAGAGACCCAGTACTTC. Protein sequence: CASSLNRAETQYF.

This clonotype was counted only a few times. This chain connects TRBV7-2 to TRBJ1-1; D unresolved. Germline values: CDR1 SGHTA, CDR2 FQGNSA. The V gene lost 1 base and the J gene lost 5 bases, with 8 bases spanning the gap. The CDR3 has 13 residues. The CDR3 loop is CASSLVRRTEAFF. The CDR3 coding sequence is TGTGCCAGCAGCTTAGTCCGGCGGACTGAAGCTTTCTTT.

This clonotype was detected a few times. This chain links TRBV5-1 with TRBJ2-3, with a weak D call TRBD1 (7 bases). Germline loops: CDR1 SGHRS, CDR2 YFSETQ. V lost 4 bases to trimming and J lost 6 bases, with 15 bases between them. The CDR3 consists of 14 residues. CDR3 sequence: CASSPLQGGDTQYF. The CDR3 region has the DNA TGCGCCAGCAGCCCACTCCAGGGGGGTGATACGCAGTATTTT.

This clonotype has just a few counts. The chain uses TRBV19 and TRBJ2-3; D is ambiguous. The length of the CDR3 is 13 residues. Germline loops: CDR1 LNHDA, CDR2 SQIVND (reference sequence). Trimming removed 5 bases at V and 4 bases at J, with 10 bases between. This CDR3 is CASSENHADTQYF. For the CDR3, the DNA is TGTGCCAGTAGTGAAAACCACGCAGATACGCAGTATTTT.

This clonotype was seen once. The chain joins TRBV18 to TRBJ2-1; D gene uncertain. The CDR3 totals 16 residues. With 3 bases removed from V and 8 bases from J, the gap between germline ends came to 20 bases. In germline, CDR1 is KGHSH, CDR2 LQKENI. In DNA, the CDR3 is TGTGCCAGCTCACCGGAAGGGTCAGTGAAGTACGATGAGCAGTTCTTC. It translates to CASSPEGSVKYDEQFF.

In its sample, this clonotype was seen a few times. The V and J genes are TRBV7-8 and TRBJ2-1; D is ambiguous. Germline V gene data show CDR1 as SGHVS and CDR2 as FQNEAQ. The ends were cut back, 5 bases at V and 6 bases at J, with 14 bases in the middle. This CDR3 spans 14 amino acids. The CDR3 DNA sequence: TGTGCCAGCAGCCTTTACCGGGCCCCCAATGAGCAGTTCTTC. Its translation is CASSLYRAPNEQFF.

The V gene is TRBV2, the J gene TRBJ1-5; no clear D gene. The germline V gene encodes CDR1 SNHLY and CDR2 FYNNEI. The CDR3 length is 12 residues. V was clipped by 6 bases and J by 3 bases, with 6 bases between them. For the CDR3, the DNA is TGTGCCAGCAGCCGGACCAATCAGCCCCAGCATTTT. The encoded protein is CASSRTNQPQHF.

The chain recombines TRBV12-2 with TRBJ1-6. TRBV12-2 is listed as a pseudogene. The CDR3 runs 12 residues. The CDR3 loop is CASRLAFLPLHF. In nucleotides, the CDR3 is TGTGCAAGTCGCTTAGCTTTCCTGCCCCTCCACTTT.

This clonotype occurred many times. The chain couples TRBV7-6 to TRBJ2-6; D gene uncertain. Per the germline V gene, CDR1 is SGHVS and CDR2 is FNYEAQ. There are 14 residues in the CDR3. Trimming took 5 bases from V and 4 from J, leaving 9 bases between them. The CDR3 sequence: CASSATLGANVLTF. The CDR3 DNA reads as TGTGCCAGCAGCGCAACTTTGGGGGCCAACGTCCTGACTTTC.

At least ten counts were recorded for this clonotype. V and J are TRBV11-2 and TRBJ2-1; D may be TRBD1 (5 bases). The germline CDR1 and CDR2 sequences are SGHAT and FQNNGV. Trimming cost V 5 bases and J 5 bases, with 10 bases left between them. There are 13 residues in the CDR3. DNA for the CDR3: TGTGCCAGCAGCCCCGGACACAACAATGAGCAGTTCTTC. Translated: CASSPGHNNEQFF. The whole variable domain, filled in from reference TRBV11-2 and TRBJ2-1, reads EAGVAQSPRYKIIEKRQSVAFWCNPISGHATLYWYQQILGQGPKLLIQFQNNGVVDDSQLPKDRFSAERLKGVDSTLKIQPAKLEDSAVYLCASSPGHNNEQFFGPGTRLTVL.

The sample holds a few counts of this clonotype. V gene TRBV2 combines with J gene TRBJ1-1, with 7 bases lining up with TRBD1. This CDR3 contains 14 residues. Germline V gene data show CDR1 as SNHLY and CDR2 as FYNNEI. V shed 6 bases, J shed 0 bases, and the junction held 4 bases outside the gene matches. This chain's CDR3 is CASRQGLVNTEAFF. Here the CDR3 DNA reads TGTGCCAGCAGACAGGGGCTGGTGAACACTGAAGCTTTCTTT.

This clonotype was found a few times. The chain links TRBV27 to TRBJ2-5; D possibly corresponds to TRBD1 (5 bases). The germline V gene has CDR1 MNHEY and CDR2 SMNVEV (reference sequence). Trimming cost V 2 bases and J 5 bases, with 6 bases left between them. This CDR3 is built from 12 residues. The CDR3 DNA sequence: TGTGCCAGCAGTTTAAAGGGGGAGACCCAGTACTTC. Protein sequence: CASSLKGETQYF.

V gene TRBV18 combines with J gene TRBJ2-1; D not resolved. V was pared by 3 bases and J by 3 bases, with 12 bases between. CDR1 and CDR2 (germline): KGHSH, LQKENI. The CDR3 contains 15 residues. As DNA, the CDR3 is TGTGCCAGCTCACCGATGGCAGTCAGCTACAATGAGCAGTTCTTC. It is translated as CASSPMAVSYNEQFF.

This clonotype has more than one count but fewer than ten. This chain connects TRBV11-2 to TRBJ2-1; a weak D match, TRBD2 (6 bases). The V end was cut by 5 bases, the J end by 7 bases, with 18 bases between. This CDR3 is 15 amino acids long. Germline loops: CDR1 SGHAT, CDR2 FQNNGV. CDR3 amino acids: CASSAFGTFFNEQFF. CDR3 sequence (DNA): TGTGCCAGCAGCGCCTTTGGGACTTTTTTTAATGAGCAGTTCTTC.

This clonotype has just a few counts. This chain connects TRBV12-3 or TRBV12-4 to TRBJ1-5, with D maybe TRBD1 (6 bases). CDR3 size: 14 residues. V lost 7 bases and J 4 bases, leaving 14 bases between the germline ends. The CDR3 coding sequence is TGTGCCAGCACCTCAGGGGCGGCAAATCAGCCCCAGCATTTT. Protein sequence: CASTSGAANQPQHF.

This clonotype was seen only a few times. This chain connects TRBV12-3 or TRBV12-4 to TRBJ2-1; D is unclear. V lost 3 bases to trimming and J lost 5 bases, with 5 bases between them. This CDR3 has 12 residues. The CDR3 DNA sequence: TGTGCCAGCAGTTTCGGGCACAATGAGCAGTTCTTC. This translates into CASSFGHNEQFF.

The rearrangement uses TRBV6-1 and TRBJ1-1; no clear D gene. CDR1 is MNHNS and CDR2 is SASEGT in the germline V gene. The V gene lost 11 bases and the J gene lost 0 bases, with 16 bases spanning the gap. The length of the CDR3 is 14 residues. CDR3: CAVRVQHVNTEAFF. The CDR3, as DNA: TGTGCCGTTAGAGTACAGCACGTGAACACTGAAGCTTTCTTT.

This clonotype has only a few counts. V usage is TRBV20-1 and J usage is TRBJ2-2; TRBD1 matches at 8 bases. Germline lookup yields CDR1 DFQATT and CDR2 SNEGSKA (reference sequence). The CDR3 is 12 amino acids. The CDR3 loop is CMAGTGTGELFF. The CDR3 DNA reads as TGCATGGCGGGGACAGGCACCGGGGAGCTGTTTTTT.

The chain joins TRBV20-1 to TRBJ1-3, with a tentative D call TRBD1 (6 bases). The germline V gene encodes CDR1 DFQATT and CDR2 SNEGSKA (reference sequence). The V end lost 5 bases, the J end lost 4 bases, and 9 bases lay between the germline ends. This CDR3 region has 12 residues. The CDR3 bases are TGCAGTGCTGGGGGCGGCGGAAACACCATATATTTT. Translation: CSAGGGGNTIYF.

This clonotype was recorded a few times. The J gene is TRBJ1-5, the V gene TRBV27, with unresolved D. The germline V and J ends were trimmed by 2 bases and 7 bases, with 12 bases remaining between them. The CDR3 totals 14 residues. Germline lookup yields CDR1 MNHEY and CDR2 SMNVEV (reference sequence). The CDR3 reads CASSLMTGGQPQHF. The DNA of the CDR3 is TGTGCCAGCAGTTTAATGACCGGAGGGCAGCCCCAGCATTTT.

In this sample, this clonotype turned up a few times. This chain links TRBV7-6 with TRBJ2-5, with TRBD1 as a possible D gene (6 bases). This CDR3 region has 14 residues. The ends were cut back, 5 bases at V and 0 bases at J, with 10 bases in the middle. Germline V gene lookup returns CDR1 SGHVS and CDR2 FNYEAQ. CDR3 coding DNA: TGTGCCAGCAGCACCGGGACACACCAAGAGACCCAGTACTTC. This encodes CASSTGTHQETQYF. The full variable domain, completed using reference TRBV7-6 and TRBJ2-5, is GAGVSQSPRYKVTKRGQDVALRCDPISGHVSLYWYRQALGQGPEFLTYFNYEAQQDKSGLPNDRFSAERPEGSISTLTIQRTEQRDSAMYRCASSTGTHQETQYFGPGTRLLVL.

The DNA for the CDR3 is TGTGCCAGCAGCCCAAACTATAACGAGCAGTACTTC. Translated, it gives CASSPNYNEQYF. This rearrangement joins TRBV3-1 to TRBJ2-7, with D unclear. Germline V gene sequence: CDR1 LGHDT, CDR2 YNNKEL (reference sequence). This CDR3 is 12 amino acids long. V lost 4 bases and J lost 5, with 9 bases in between.

The chain recombines TRBV7-2 with TRBJ2-5; D possibly corresponds to TRBD2 (6 bases). Germline CDR1 SGHTA, CDR2 FQGNSA. Deletions cut 5 bases from V and 5 bases from J, with 12 bases between. The CDR3 totals 13 residues. Written as DNA, the CDR3 is TGTGCCAGCAGCGGGACTCCCTGGGAGACCCAGTACTTC. Translating it yields CASSGTPWETQYF.

This clonotype was counted only a few times. The chain recombines TRBV7-6 with TRBJ1-2; D may be TRBD1 (5 bases). This CDR3 has 13 residues. Germline-derived CDR1 and CDR2 are SGHVS and FNYEAQ. Trimming removed 5 bases at V and 7 bases at J, with 14 bases between. CDR3 residues: CASSRRDEPGYTF. The CDR3 coding sequence is TGTGCCAGCAGCCGCCGGGACGAGCCTGGCTACACCTTC. Variable domain in full (rest from reference TRBV7-6 and TRBJ1-2): GAGVSQSPRYKVTKRGQDVALRCDPISGHVSLYWYRQALGQGPEFLTYFNYEAQQDKSGLPNDRFSAERPEGSISTLTIQRTEQRDSAMYRCASSRRDEPGYTFGSGTRLTVV.